This is a list of T cell receptor beta chains from one sample in a study of T-cell memory formation after mild COVID-19. TCRdb recomputed calls from the 5' RACE reads with MiXCR, one row per CDR3 protein. The sample carries fewer than 250,000 distinct CDR3 sequences, 15% recorded once. Sample: PBMCs or a T cell subset sorted from them (not recorded which). These TCRs come from an adult woman who had mild COVID-19 (a few samples of this study predate the infection). Cell type and time point are not known. Each CDR3 is given with its conserved first and last residue. Each record gives: V gene, D gene, J gene, clone size, CDR3 DNA, CDR3 protein. The D gene is left open where the match is weak. Only some rows state a clone size, as once, few, many or a class for expanded clones.

TRBV2	.	TRBJ1-2	few	TGTGCCAGCAGTGATTATTACTATGGCTACACCTTC	CASSDYYYGYTF
TRBV20-1	.	TRBJ2-1	few	TGCAGTGCTAGTCCCTCCACGAATGAGCAGTTCTTC	CSASPSTNEQFF
TRBV6-5	.	TRBJ2-7	few	TGTGCCAGCAGTTACGCCTACAGGGCCGGAATCACCTACGAGCAGTACTTC	CASSYAYRAGITYEQYF
TRBV14	TRBD2	TRBJ2-4	few	TGTGCCAGCAGCCTCGGACTAGCAGGAGCCAAAAACATTCAGTACTTC	CASSLGLAGAKNIQYF
TRBV7-8	TRBD2	TRBJ2-1	.	TGTGCCAGCAGCTTAGTTAGCGGGAGGGCCCTCAATGAGCAGTTCTTC	CASSLVSGRALNEQFF
TRBV6-5	.	TRBJ2-3	many	TGTGCCAGCAGCCGCAGGGACAAAAGCACAGATACGCAGTATTTT	CASSRRDKSTDTQYF
TRBV20-1	.	TRBJ1-5	few	TGCAGTGCTAGAGATAACTGGGGCCGAAATCAGCCCCAGCATTTT	CSARDNWGRNQPQHF
TRBV18	.	TRBJ2-2	.	TGTGCCAGCTCCGCCGAGGGGCGCGACACCGGGGAGCTGTTTTTT	CASSAEGRDTGELFF
TRBV29-1	TRBD1	TRBJ2-7	few	TGCAGCATTCTCCCGGGACAGACCCACGAGCAGTACTTC	CSILPGQTHEQYF
TRBV12-3/TRBV12-4	.	TRBJ2-3	.	TGTGCCAGCAGTCTCTCCCCGGGACCTGGGCTCCCAGATACGCAGTATTTT	CASSLSPGPGLPDTQYF
TRBV27	TRBD2	TRBJ2-1	many	TGTGCCAGCAGAGGACTAGCGGGGACCAATGAGCAGTTCTTC	CASRGLAGTNEQFF